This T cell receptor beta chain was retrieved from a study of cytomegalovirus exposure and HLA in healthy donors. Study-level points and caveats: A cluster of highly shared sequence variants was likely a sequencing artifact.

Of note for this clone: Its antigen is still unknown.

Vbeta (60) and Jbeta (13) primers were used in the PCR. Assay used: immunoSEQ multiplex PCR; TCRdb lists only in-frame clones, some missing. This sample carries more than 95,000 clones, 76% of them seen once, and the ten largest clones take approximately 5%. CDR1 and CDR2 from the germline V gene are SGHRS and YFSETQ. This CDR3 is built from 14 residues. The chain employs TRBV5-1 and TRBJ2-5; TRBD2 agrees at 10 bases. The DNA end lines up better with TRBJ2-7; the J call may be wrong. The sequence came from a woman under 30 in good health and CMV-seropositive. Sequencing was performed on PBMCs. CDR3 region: CASSWTSGIYEQYF. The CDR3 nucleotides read TGCGCCAGCAGTTGGACTAGCGGAATTTACGAGCAGTACTTC.